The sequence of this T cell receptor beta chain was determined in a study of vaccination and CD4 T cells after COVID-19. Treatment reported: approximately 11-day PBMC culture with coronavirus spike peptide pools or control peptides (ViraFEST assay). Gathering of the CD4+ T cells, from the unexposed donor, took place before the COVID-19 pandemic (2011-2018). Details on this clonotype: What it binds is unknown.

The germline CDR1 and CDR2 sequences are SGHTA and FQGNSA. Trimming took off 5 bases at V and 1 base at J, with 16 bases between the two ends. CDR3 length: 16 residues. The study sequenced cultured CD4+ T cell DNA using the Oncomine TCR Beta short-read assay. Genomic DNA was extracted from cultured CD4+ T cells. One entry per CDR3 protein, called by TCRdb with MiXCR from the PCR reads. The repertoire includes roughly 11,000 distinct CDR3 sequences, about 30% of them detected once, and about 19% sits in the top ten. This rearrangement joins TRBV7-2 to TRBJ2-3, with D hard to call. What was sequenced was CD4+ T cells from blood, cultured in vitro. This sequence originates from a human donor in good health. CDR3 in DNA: TGTGCCAGCAGCGCCTATACGTCTGGCGGCACAGATACGCAGTATTTT. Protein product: CASSAYTSGGTDTQYF.